Included here is one T cell receptor (beta chain) sequence, with context. The antigen it binds to is not known. No much larger clone is present one base from it, and per-base qualities are unavailable. The immunoSEQ platform was used to carry out deep TCRbeta sequencing. The published analysis was carried out like this. For further analysis, only productive rearrangements were exported out of the immunoSEQ Analyzer. A two-sided binomial test with a Bonferroni-corrected P below 0.01 was used to call clones that significantly expanded or contracted between timepoints. T cell phenotypes were assigned to bulk TCRbeta clonotypes by matching the clonotypes to single-cell RNA+TCR-seq clones that had the same TCRbeta sequence. Clone enrichment in tumor was calculated as tumor frequency divided by PBMC frequency from bulk TCR sequencing. TCRs were sorted with GLIPH into specificity groups, meaning clusters of distinct TCRs that share CDR3 motifs and likely recognize common antigens. Not all clones reach the TCRdb copy of this immuneACCESS table, which keeps in-frame sequences only. Checked studies attribute under half of the gap to unresolved V genes and leave the rest unexplained. The D gene and trimming were derived from the DNA, and the V and J assignments and clone size from that table. The sample records more than 2,000 clones, around 66% of which are singletons. The biggest ten clones account for roughly a sixth of the sample.

The germline V gene (reference sequence) sets CDR1 to MNHEY and CDR2 to SMNVEV. Relative to germline, V is missing 2 bases and J is missing 6 bases, with 4 bases of the junction outside any gene match. The CDR3 goes from the cysteine to the phenylalanine over 15 residues. The read is trimmed to its CDR3 DNA, 45 bases read in frame from base 1. The time point tag for this specimen amounts to: first of two post-therapy site-matched biopsies roughly 2 months apart. Before and after PD-1 blockade, tumor biopsies came from the same primary tumor, making the samples site-matched. Genomic DNA extracted from tumor biopsies or peripheral blood was used for bulk TCRbeta sequencing, with input ranging from roughly 600 ng to 6,004 ng. To detect rare clonotypes with greater sensitivity than single-cell TCR sequencing, bulk TCRbeta sequencing was done on the leftover biopsy material. All patients had histologically proven advanced or metastatic basal or squamous cell carcinoma and were poor candidates for surgical resection. Of the approximately eleven patients in the basal cell carcinoma cohort, several underwent bulk tumor TCR sequencing. Fresh biopsies came from the site of the primary tumor, and part of the tissue was kept in RNAlater for exome and bulk TCR sequencing.

These data are taken from a study of T cells in tumors after PD-1 blockade (dated by TCRdb to about 2019). Context from the whole study: Exclusion criteria were prior checkpoint blockade, use of systemic immunosuppressants, or recent radiotherapy or other anti-cancer therapy within 4 weeks. Treatment consisted of either cemiplimab 350 mg every 2 weeks or pembrolizumab 200 mg every 3 weeks. RECIST version 1.1 was used to evaluate clinical response. An average of approximately 28,000 TCR templates (range about 550-99,264) and 6,041 unique clonotypes was obtained for tumor samples, around 22-fold deeper than single-cell TCR sequencing. Paired single-cell RNA and TCR sequencing was performed on site-matched tumors from BCC or SCC patients before and after anti-PD-1 therapy. Ongoing daily vismodegib 150 mg was also given to a subset of patients during anti-PD-1 treatment.

Summary of the overall study and its limitations: Where the novel T cell clones came from was not determined, and possible sources could include lymphoid organs or rare unexpanded clones inside the tumor or in the tumor periphery. Approximately 41% of TCR clonotypes from the tumor were detected in blood, and certain novel exhausted tumor clones were present in blood collected before treatment, which suggests recruitment from the periphery. Comparisons between pre- and post-treatment samples were the only ones where clonal replacement appeared, with none seen between two pre-treatment samples, a pattern that argues against artifacts from biopsy timing or location. Exhausted CD8+ clones expanded after therapy were found to be mostly novel clonotypes undetected pre-treatment, suggesting clonal replacement rather than reinvigoration of pre-existing clones.

The chain was built from TRBV27 and TRBJ2-1; 10 nucleotides in the junction match TRBD1. The sequencing here drew on tumor tissue, taken after anti-PD-1 treatment. This clonotype originated in a human donor with basal cell carcinoma. The nucleotide sequence reads as follows: TGTGCCAGCAGTTTAGACAGGGGGCCATCCAATGAGCAGTTCTTC. Translated, it reads CASSLDRGPSNEQFF.